This record concerns one T cell receptor beta chain sequence. This sample was taken from a study of human T cells and chemical hapten exposure. TCRdb redid the calling of the RACE reads with MiXCR, one entry per CDR3 protein. The data hold under 130,000 distinct CDR3 sequences, with under 40% observed a single time. As for time point: patch test 3, about 24 weeks after DPC sensitization. As for treatment: therapeutic diphenylcyclopropenone sensitization with weekly scalp DPC. This specimen was whole blood, taken in connection with sensitization to the hapten diphenylcyclopropenone (DPC). The clonotype was recovered from a man aged 35 to 55 with alopecia areata. Some clones in this sample may be carry-over from other donors' samples.

CDR3 loop: CASSAGGDSNQPQHF. DNA for the CDR3: TGCGCCAGCAGCGCCGGAGGAGATAGCAATCAGCCCCAGCATTTT. The V and J genes are TRBV5-1 and TRBJ1-5; D gene unclear. Deletions cut 4 bases from V and 0 bases from J, with 11 bases between. This CDR3 is built from 15 residues. Germline assignment: CDR1 SGHRS and CDR2 YFSETQ. Full variable domain (rest looked up from reference TRBV5-1 and TRBJ1-5): KAGVTQTPRYLIKTRGQQVTLSCSPISGHRSVSWYQQTPGQGLQFLFEYFSETQRNKGNFPGRFSGRQFSNSRSEMNVSTLELGDSALYLCASSAGGDSNQPQHFGDGTRLSIL.